This section outlines one T cell receptor (beta chain) sequence together with its context. The data belong to a study of T cells in Graves' hyperthyroidism and ophthalmopathy. Researchers took RNA transcripts and amplified the TCR beta CDR3 regions from them. When the TCR CDR3 underwent first-round RT-PCR, the HTBI primer set was used. TCRdb fed the multiplex PCR reads into MiXCR, producing one record per CDR3 protein. The repertoire holds a few hundred thousand distinct CDR3 sequences, with 15% to 19% as singletons. Trimming took 7 bases from V and 5 from J; bases not matched to a gene: 12. CDR1 MDHEN and CDR2 SYDVKM come from the germline V gene. CDR3 size: 15 residues.

The V call is TRBV28, the J call TRBJ2-7, with 9 bases identical to TRBD1. Sequencing was carried out using blood. This clonotype was obtained from a young woman with Graves' hyperthyroidism. The CDR3 region is CASTPPDRGGDEQYF. The CDR3 DNA reads TGTGCCAGCACCCCACCGGACAGGGGAGGTGACGAGCAGTACTTC. Supplemented by reference TRBV28 and TRBJ2-7, the full variable domain reads DVKVTQSSRYLVKRTGEKVFLECVQDMDHENMFWYRQDPGLGLRLIYFSYDVKMKEKGDIPEGYSVSREKKERFSLILESASTNQTSMYLCASTPPDRGGDEQYFGPGTRLTVT.